The 31 T cell receptor beta chains presented below share a single source sample, sequenced in a study of cytomegalovirus exposure and HLA in healthy donors. The PCR was carried out with 60 Vbeta primers and 13 Jbeta primers. Sequenced by immunoSEQ multiplex PCR; TCRdb stores in-frame clones only, minus some. The sample has more than 95,000 clones; 17% are singletons. Sequenced sample: PBMCs. The origin of the receptors is a female donor in good health and CMV-seropositive.

This clone was recorded a few times. The chain is built from TRBV10-3 and TRBJ2-5, with D possibly being TRBD2 (5 bases). This CDR3 spans 14 amino acids. Between the trimmed V and J ends, which lost 4 bases and 3 bases, there was a span of 12 bases. CDR1 ENHRY and CDR2 SYGVKD come from the germline V gene. The CDR3 DNA reads as TGTGCCATCAGTGGCAGCCGGGATGAAGAGACCCAGTACTTC. This encodes CAISGSRDEETQYF.

This clone was seen only a few times. The chain links TRBV29-1 to TRBJ1-2; 7 nucleotides agree with TRBD1. The CDR3 contains 12 residues. J gave up 5 bases and V 7 bases, and 7 bases lay outside the gene matches. Germline CDR1 is SQVTM and CDR2 is ANQGSEA. The CDR3 DNA is TGCAGCGGAACCGGGACAGATTATGGCTACACCTTC. Protein product: CSGTGTDYGYTF. The complete variable domain, with remaining parts taken from reference TRBV29-1 and TRBJ1-2, reads SAVISQKPSRDICQRGTSLTIQCQVDSQVTMMFWYRQQPGQSLTLIATANQGSEATYESGFVIDKFPISRPNLTFSTLTVSNMSPEDSSIYLCSGTGTDYGYTFGSGTRLTVV.

V gene TRBV7-9 combines with J gene TRBJ1-2, with 11 positions matching TRBD1. CDR1 and CDR2 (germline): SEHNR, FQNEAQ (reference sequence). V was clipped by 6 bases and J by 1 base; unmatched bases: 4. This CDR3 comprises 15 residues. The DNA of the CDR3 is TGTGCCAGCAGAACAGGGACAGGGGGTAACTATGGCTACACCTTC. This sequence encodes CASRTGTGGNYGYTF.

This sequence joins TRBV28 and TRBJ2-1; the D gene is possibly TRBD2 (5 bases). Germline CDR1 and CDR2: MDHEN and SYDVKM. This CDR3 is 15 amino acids long. V was cut by 6 bases and J by 4 bases, with 16 bases left in between. The CDR3 nucleotides are TGTGCCAGCAGGCCCTCGAGGGTGTTGTACAATGAGCAGTTCTTC. This translates into CASRPSRVLYNEQFF.

J is TRBJ2-1 and V is TRBV6-5; 8 bases fit TRBD2. Germline V gene data show CDR1 as MNHEY and CDR2 as SVGAGI. J lost 6 bases, V lost 6 bases, and 10 bases had no gene match. The CDR3 length is 15 residues. The CDR3 spells CASRYGLAHTNEQFF. The CDR3, as DNA: TGTGCCAGCAGGTACGGACTAGCCCACACCAATGAGCAGTTCTTC.

The sample holds a few counts of this clone. This chain uses TRBV28 with TRBJ1-4, with D perhaps TRBD1 (5 bases). The CDR3 has 15 amino acids. Germline V gene sequence: CDR1 MDHEN, CDR2 SYDVKM. V gave up 3 bases and J gave up 6 bases, with 14 bases separating them. In nucleotides, the CDR3 is TGTGCCAGCAGTTTTATCCAGGGCGTTGATGAAAAACTGTTTTTT. As protein: CASSFIQGVDEKLFF.

The rearrangement uses TRBV7-9 and TRBJ2-1, with 8 bases fitting TRBD2. CDR3 length: 15 residues. Trimming at V came to 1 base and at J to 7 bases, leaving 6 bases not matched to a gene. CDR1 is SEHNR and CDR2 is FQNEAQ in the germline V gene (reference sequence). The CDR3 DNA reads TGTGCCAGCAGCTTAGAAGCGGGAGAATTGAATGAGCAGTTCTTC. Encoded protein: CASSLEAGELNEQFF.

The sample holds a few counts of this clone. V usage is TRBV19 and J usage is TRBJ2-7, with 11 bases lining up with TRBD2. The CDR3 has 16 residues. The V gene's germline CDR1 is LNHDA and CDR2 SQIVND (reference sequence). J lost 3 bases, V lost 5 bases, and 9 bases had no gene match. DNA for the CDR3: TGTGCCAGTAGTTTAGCGGGAGGGCCTGGGGTCTACGAGCAGTACTTC. It yields the protein CASSLAGGPGVYEQYF.

CDR3 sequence (DNA): TGTGCCAGCAGTACTCGGGGGGGAACCTACAATGAGCAGTTCTTC. Translation gives CASSTRGGTYNEQFF. This sequence joins TRBV7-2 and TRBJ2-1; 8 bases line up with TRBD2. The CDR3 runs 15 residues. V was clipped by 6 bases and J by 2 bases; unmatched bases: 6. CDR1 is SGHTA, CDR2 FQGNSA, per germline. Complete variable domain (other parts from reference TRBV7-2 and TRBJ2-1): GAGVSQSPSNKVTEKGKDVELRCDPISGHTALYWYRQSLGQGLEFLIYFQGNSAPDKSGLPSDRFSAERTGGSVSTLTIQRTQQEDSAVYLCASSTRGGTYNEQFFGPGTRLTVL.

This clone was detected a few times. The DNA for the CDR3 is TGCGCCAGCAGCCAAGTGAACAGCCCCATGAACACTGAAGCTTTCTTT. Its protein product is CASSQVNSPMNTEAFF. The chain combines TRBV4-3 with TRBJ1-1; D is undetermined. This CDR3 has 16 residues. The ends were cut back, 1 base at V and 0 bases at J, with 12 bases in the middle. The germline CDR1 and CDR2 sequences are LGHNA and YSLEER.

The rearrangement uses TRBV5-1 and TRBJ2-7, with D unresolved. Germline CDR1 is SGHRS and CDR2 is YFSETQ. CDR3 length: 15 amino acids. V dropped 0 bases and J dropped 0 bases, with 10 bases sitting between them. DNA of the CDR3: TGCGCCAGCAGCTTGGCCACGAGTTTCTCCTACGAGCAGTACTTC. As protein: CASSLATSFSYEQYF. Based on the CDR3 plus reference TRBV5-1 and TRBJ2-7, the full variable domain is KAGVTQTPRYLIKTRGQQVTLSCSPISGHRSVSWYQQTPGQGLQFLFEYFSETQRNKGNFPGRFSGRQFSNSRSEMNVSTLELGDSALYLCASSLATSFSYEQYFGPGTRLTVT.

The V gene is TRBV4-1, the J gene TRBJ2-2; a possible D gene is TRBD2 (5 bases). Germline CDR1 MGHRA, CDR2 YSYEKL. The V and J ends lost 1 base and 6 bases respectively, with 12 bases between them. CDR3 length equals 15 residues. Written as DNA, the CDR3 is TGCGCCAGCAGCCAAGCCCCTCGGGAAGCCGGGGAGCTGTTTTTT. It is translated as CASSQAPREAGELFF.

This clone was seen a few times. The rearrangement joins TRBV4-3 to TRBJ2-2; the match to TRBD2 covers 13 bases. V dropped 0 bases and J dropped 3; count of bases not matched to a gene: 7. This CDR3 spans 19 amino acids. Germline CDR1 reads LGHNA; CDR2 reads YSLEER. The chain's CDR3 is CASSQDPGLAGPYTGELFF. In DNA form, the CDR3 reads TGCGCCAGCAGCCAAGATCCGGGACTAGCGGGGCCGTACACCGGGGAGCTGTTTTTT.

V and J are TRBV30 and TRBJ2-7; tentatively, D is TRBD1 (6 bases). The CDR3 runs to 13 residues. Germline V gives CDR1 GTSNPN, CDR2 SVGIG (reference sequence). The germline V and J ends were trimmed by 4 bases and 6 bases, with 16 bases remaining between them. The CDR3 loop reads CAWTRGSPGEQYF. The CDR3 DNA sequence: TGTGCCTGGACCAGGGGATCTCCTGGCGAGCAGTACTTC.

The chain carries TRBV30 and TRBJ1-4, with a weak D call TRBD1 (5 bases). The CDR3 is 13 residues long. Germline CDR1 GTSNPN, CDR2 SVGIG (reference sequence). V was shortened by 3 bases and J by 6 bases, with 11 bases between the two germline ends. CDR3 sequence: CAWRTWGDEKLFF. CDR3 bases: TGTGCCTGGAGAACGTGGGGGGATGAAAAACTGTTTTTT.

V is TRBV27 and J is TRBJ2-7; 8 nucleotides line up with TRBD2. CDR1 and CDR2 from the germline V gene are MNHEY and SMNVEV (reference sequence). The trim removed 6 bases at V and 6 bases at J, leaving 10 bases unmatched. This CDR3 has 14 residues. The CDR3 sequence: CASRISGIYVEQYF. CDR3 nucleotide sequence: TGTGCCAGCAGGATTAGCGGGATATATGTCGAGCAGTACTTC.

The table lists this clone with a few counts. The CDR3 coding sequence is TGTGCCAGCAGTGAGGGAGGAGCGGAACTTTACGAGCAGTACTTC. Translation: CASSEGGAELYEQYF. This chain joins TRBV28 and TRBJ2-7; tentatively, D is TRBD2 (6 bases). Germline lookup yields CDR1 MDHEN and CDR2 SYDVKM. This CDR3 has 15 residues. Trimming removed 5 bases from V and 4 bases from J, with 18 bases in between.

This clone was recorded a few times. An end of the junction does not agree with germline; a read error may underlie this. V and J are TRBV6-1 and TRBJ1-2, with 9 bases lining up with TRBD1. Germline loops: CDR1 MNHNS, CDR2 SASEGT. CDR3 length: 12 residues. The CDR3 is CASSLGGGQGDF. The CDR3 nucleotides are TGTGCCAGCAGCTTGGGGGGGGGACAGGGTGACTTC.

This clone was counted between two and nine times. The chain recombines TRBV30 with TRBJ2-7, with TRBD1 as a possible D gene (5 bases). Per the germline V gene, CDR1 is GTSNPN and CDR2 is SVGIG (reference sequence). V lost 2 bases and J lost 0, with 14 bases in between. The CDR3 covers 15 residues. The CDR3 DNA is TGTGCCTGGAGTATCAACCAGGGAATCTCCTACGAGCAGTACTTC. It encodes CAWSINQGISYEQYF.

This clone has just a few counts. The chain recombines TRBV5-4 with TRBJ2-7; D is ambiguous. The V end lost 0 bases, the J end lost 4 bases, and 11 bases lay between the germline ends. This CDR3 spans 14 amino acids. Per the germline V gene, CDR1 is SGHNT and CDR2 is YYREEE (reference sequence). CDR3 sequence: CASSLAAGMYEQYF. The CDR3 DNA sequence: TGTGCCAGCAGCTTGGCGGCAGGCATGTACGAGCAGTACTTC.

V is TRBV6-5 and J is TRBJ1-2; TRBD1 matches at 9 bases. The CDR3 runs 14 residues. J gave up 5 bases and V 2 bases, and 3 bases lay outside the gene matches. Germline CDR1 reads MNHEY; CDR2 reads SVGAGI. The CDR3 coding sequence is TGTGCCAGCAGTTACGGGACAGGGACTTATGGCTACACCTTC. Its protein is CASSYGTGTYGYTF.

This chain uses TRBV21-1 with TRBJ1-5; the table's D gene call, TRBD1, was not cross checked with the DNA. TRBV21-1 is noted as a pseudogene. The CDR3 has 16 amino acids. CDR3 nucleotides: TGTGCCAGCAGCAAAGAGGGGGACAGGTCCTATCAGCCCCAGCATTTT. As protein: CASSKEGDRSYQPQHF.

This clone was recorded a few times. CDR3 in amino acids: CASCRQGPSYEQYF. DNA for the CDR3: TGTGCCAGCTGTAGACAGGGCCCCTCCTACGAGCAGTACTTC. J is TRBJ2-7 and V is TRBV6-5, with TRBD1 matching 7 bases. In germline, CDR1 is MNHEY, CDR2 SVGAGI. The CDR3 loop spans 14 amino acids. V was clipped by 8 bases and J by 0 bases; unmatched bases: 7.

This clone was picked up one time. The rearrangement joins TRBV5-6 to TRBJ1-2, with D maybe TRBD1 (5 bases). Germline V gene sequence: CDR1 SGHDT, CDR2 YYEEEE. This CDR3 has 16 amino acids. V lost 0 bases and J 4 bases, leaving 16 bases between the germline ends. The CDR3 DNA reads as TGTGCCAGCAGCTTGGATAGGACACCAAGGAGCTATGGCTACACCTTC. This gives the protein CASSLDRTPRSYGYTF.

V and J are TRBV10-3 and TRBJ2-1, with D perhaps TRBD1 (6 bases). Germline V CDR1 and CDR2: ENHRY, SYGVKD. CDR3 length: 12 residues. The ends were cut back, 10 bases at V and 10 bases at J, with 17 bases in the middle. The CDR3 DNA reads TGTGCCACCGCATACAGGGAAATCGAGCAGTTCTTC. Residues: CATAYREIEQFF.

This clone was detected only a few times. The chain joins TRBV7-2 to TRBJ1-3; D ambiguous. The V end was cut by 2 bases, the J end by 0 bases, with 11 bases between. This CDR3 comprises 16 residues. Germline CDR1 SGHTA, CDR2 FQGNSA. CDR3: CASSLQTHFSGNTIYF. DNA of the CDR3: TGTGCCAGCAGCTTACAAACCCACTTCTCTGGAAACACCATATATTTT.

This clone was seen a handful of times. The chain uses TRBV6-6 and TRBJ1-2, with 8 bases matching TRBD1. The CDR3 covers 13 residues. Per germline, CDR1 MNHNY and CDR2 SVGAGI (reference sequence). The J segment lost 2 bases and the V segment lost 6 bases, leaving 2 bases of the junction unmatched. CDR3: CASRTGVNYGYTF. Written as DNA, the CDR3 is TGTGCCAGCAGGACAGGGGTGAACTATGGCTACACCTTC.

This clone has just a few counts. The chain carries TRBV28 and TRBJ1-1, with D perhaps TRBD1 (5 bases). With 5 bases removed from V and 1 base from J, the gap between germline ends came to 14 bases. The CDR3 length is 15 residues. Germline lookup yields CDR1 MDHEN and CDR2 SYDVKM. In DNA form, the CDR3 reads TGTGCCAGCAGTGGCGGGACGGACCCGAACACTGAAGCTTTCTTT. It codes for CASSGGTDPNTEAFF.

The chain joins TRBV27 to TRBJ2-7, with 7 bases that match TRBD1. This CDR3 has 14 amino acids. Germline-derived CDR1 and CDR2 are MNHEY and SMNVEV (reference sequence). Trimming at V came to 5 bases and at J to 0 bases, leaving 4 bases not matched to a gene. The CDR3 DNA follows: TGTGCCAGCAGTACATGGGACAGCTCCTACGAGCAGTACTTC. It codes for CASSTWDSSYEQYF.

J is TRBJ1-1 and V is TRBV6-5; D not certain. Germline CDR1 MNHEY, CDR2 SVGAGI. The CDR3 loop spans 14 amino acids. V lost 2 bases and J lost 1, with 8 bases in between. The CDR3 nucleotides are TGTGCCAGCAGTTACAGCCGTAGGAACACTGAAGCTTTCTTT. It codes for CASSYSRRNTEAFF.

This clone was seen more than once but under ten times. This chain links TRBV4-2 with TRBJ2-7; 7 nucleotides align to TRBD2. The germline V gene has CDR1 LGHNA and CDR2 YNFKEQ. The CDR3 totals 17 residues. J gave up 5 bases and V 0 bases, and 13 bases lay outside the gene matches. The CDR3 loop reads CASSQDLLAAVLDEQYF. In nucleotides, the CDR3 is TGTGCCAGCAGCCAAGATCTGCTAGCGGCTGTGCTAGACGAGCAGTACTTC.